This T cell receptor beta chain was sequenced for a study of blood T cell repertoires in COVID-19 (dated by TCRdb to the early 2020s). With respect to the entire study: Collaborator samples came from the United States, Italy and Spain and covered acute and convalescent phases of COVID-19. A de-identified subject ID, COVID-19 status, age in years and sex were almost always included in the sample metadata. Samples were obtained from the ongoing ImmuneRACE study (first 160 participants) and from some 1,300 subjects provided by 6 global collaborators. Subjects who had been exposed to COVID-19, were actively infected with it, or had recovered from it provided the deeply sampled blood TCRbeta repertoires that made up the dataset. Where HLA class I and class II types were available, the types were taken from metadata supplied by the sample provider, not from assay-based typing. The prospective study material was composed of cDNA or gDNA derived from T cells, B-cell-depleted T cells, or PBMCs. The repertoires were released in a freely available public database meant as a resource for research on the immune response to SARS-CoV-2.

The collaborating institutions used their own protocols to collect whole blood in K2EDTA tubes. For TCRbeta analysis, collaborator samples were shipped as frozen whole blood, as isolated PBMCs, or as DNA extracted from either sample type. What the study reported, not specific to this receptor: The amount of clinical and demographic metadata varied by source and participant and was provided uncurated.

Turning to this clone: Its recognized antigen is unknown. Per-nucleotide qualities are absent, and no much larger clonotype sits a single base away.

TCRbeta CDR3 regions were amplified from genomic DNA using the immunoSEQ Assay, a bias-controlled multiplex PCR. In the source study's methods: Within the assay, amplification of reference gene primers was used to estimate how many nucleated cells each sample contained. To quantify the absolute abundance of each unique TCRbeta CDR3 rearrangement, sequence reads were collapsed and filtered. For each sample, productive Simpson clonality was calculated as the square root of Simpson's diversity index across productive rearrangements. TCRdb carries this immuneACCESS record with in-frame sequences only. Its versions omit some clonotypes, under half of them owing to an unresolved V gene in the studies checked, with the rest unexplained. V and J calls plus clone size are reproduced from that table; the DNA served to infer D and trimming. The sample yields approximately 230,000 clones; roughly 87% were counted once. The biggest ten clones account for under 4% of the sample.

The sequenced material came from peripheral blood. The TCR sequence derives from a man younger than 35 with active or convalescent COVID-19.

The nucleotides read TGTGCCAGCAGCCTTTTACAGACCCCCCCCGAGCAGTACTTC. Its protein is CASSLLQTPPEQYF. Recombination connected TRBV7-2 to TRBJ2-7; the D gene is unclear. Including cysteine and phenylalanine, the CDR3 has 14 amino acids. Just the 42-base CDR3 DNA is kept, in frame starting at base 1. The CDR1 and CDR2 encoded by the germline V gene are SGHTA and FQGNSA. The V and J ends are trimmed by 5 bases and 6 bases, leaving 17 bases between them.